Below, 10 T cell receptor beta chains from the same sample are listed, as sequenced in a study of T cell changes during pregnancy in multiple sclerosis. This table comes from immunoSEQ multiplex PCR, and its TCRdb copy is limited to in-frame clones, with some not included. This sample carries tens of thousands of clones, 85% to 95% of them seen once, and the ten largest clones take roughly 3%. The specimen was CD8+ T cells from peripheral blood mononuclear cells, collected in the third trimester of pregnancy. These receptors originate from a female donor in good health, enrolled as a control in a pregnancy study.

By share, this clone counts as medium-sized. The chain joins TRBV4-1 to TRBJ1-2; 7 positions match TRBD1. With V trimmed by 3 bases and J by 2 bases, 6 bases remained unmatched. Germline assignment: CDR1 MGHRA and CDR2 YSYEKL. This CDR3 spans 15 amino acids. The CDR3 sequence is CASSHDTGDNYGYTF. DNA for the CDR3: TGCGCCAGCAGCCACGACACAGGGGACAACTATGGCTACACCTTC.

The V call is TRBV7-8, the J call TRBJ1-6, with D perhaps matching TRBD1 (6 bases). The CDR3 sequence is 20 residues long. The germline V and J ends were trimmed by 5 bases and 0 bases, with 23 bases remaining between them. The germline V gene encodes CDR1 SGHVS and CDR2 FQNEAQ. CDR3 nucleotides: TGTGCCAGCAGCAAAGAAGGGGGTAGGGTCCTAAGCTCCTATAATTCACCCCTCCACTTT. This codes for CASSKEGGRVLSSYNSPLHF. The full variable domain, its missing parts supplied by reference TRBV7-8 and TRBJ1-6, is GAGVSQSPRYKVAKRGQDVALRCDPISGHVSLFWYQQALGQGPEFLTYFQNEAQLDKSGLPSDRFFAERPEGSVSTLKIQRTQQEDSAVYLCASSKEGGRVLSSYNSPLHFGNGTRLTVT.

The V and J genes are TRBV29-1 and TRBJ1-1; tentative D call: TRBD1 (5 bases). This CDR3 is built from 11 residues. Per germline, CDR1 SQVTM and CDR2 ANQGSEA. V shed 3 bases and J shed 8 bases, with 10 bases lying between them. Written as DNA, the CDR3 is TGCAGCGTTGATTTGGGACTCGAAGCTTTCTTT. Residues: CSVDLGLEAFF.

A note on this clone: Different DNA sequences within this sample yield the same CDR3. This chain joins TRBV7-2 and TRBJ1-2, with TRBD1 matching 9 bases. The CDR3 sequence is 13 residues long. CDR1 SGHTA and CDR2 FQGNSA come from the germline V gene. J gave up 6 bases and V 3 bases, and 2 bases lay outside the gene matches. The CDR3 loop reads CASSLGQGDGYTF. CDR3 sequence (DNA): TGTGCCAGCAGCTTGGGACAGGGAGATGGCTACACCTTC. The whole variable domain, remainder taken from reference TRBV7-2 and TRBJ1-2, is GAGVSQSPSNKVTEKGKDVELRCDPISGHTALYWYRQSLGQGLEFLIYFQGNSAPDKSGLPSDRFSAERTGGSVSTLTIQRTQQEDSAVYLCASSLGQGDGYTFGSGTRLTVV.

V is TRBV19 and J is TRBJ1-1; D ambiguous. Deletions cut 5 bases from V and 3 bases from J, with 7 bases between. This CDR3 spans 12 amino acids. Germline CDR1 reads LNHDA; CDR2 reads SQIVND (reference sequence). The CDR3, as DNA: TGTGCCAGTAGTTTTTATGACACTGAAGCTTTCTTT. As protein: CASSFYDTEAFF.

The chain employs TRBV7-9 and TRBJ1-3; D ambiguous. Germline CDR1 is SEHNR and CDR2 is FQNEAQ (reference sequence). With 2 bases removed from V and 1 base from J, the gap between germline ends came to 6 bases. There are 14 residues in the CDR3. In nucleotides, the CDR3 is TGTGCCAGCAGCTTAACGGGTTCTGGAAACACCATATATTTT. This encodes CASSLTGSGNTIYF.

J is TRBJ2-4 and V is TRBV15, with 9 bases fitting TRBD1. V gave up 0 bases and J gave up 5 bases; unmatched junction bases: 5. Germline V gene sequence: CDR1 LNHNV, CDR2 YYDKDF (reference sequence). The CDR3 is 16 amino acids. The CDR3 sequence is CATSRERDRAENIQYF. CDR3 nucleotide sequence: TGTGCCACCAGCAGAGAAAGGGACAGGGCGGAAAACATTCAGTACTTC.

The gene calls are TRBV13 and TRBJ2-3; D is perhaps TRBD2 (7 bases). Germline CDR1 is PRHDT and CDR2 is FYEKMQ (reference sequence). The CDR3 spans 15 residues. V was cut by 5 bases and J by 9 bases, with 21 bases left in between. This CDR3 reads CASSPQRGGPRTQYF. As DNA, the CDR3 is TGTGCCAGCAGCCCACAAAGGGGGGGGCCGCGGACGCAGTATTTT.

This clone was seen just once. This chain links TRBV6-1 with TRBJ2-7; D might be TRBD1 (5 bases). This CDR3 has 12 amino acids. CDR1 and CDR2 from the germline V gene are MNHNS and SASEGT. V was cut by 8 bases and J by 2 bases, with 10 bases left in between. CDR3 nucleotide sequence: TGTGCCAGCGTGGGGCCCACCTACGAGCAGTACTTC. Its protein product is CASVGPTYEQYF.

V gene TRBV7-9 combines with J gene TRBJ1-1, with D possibly being TRBD1 (6 bases). CDR3 size: 14 residues. V gave up 3 bases and J gave up 4 bases, with 12 bases separating them. Germline CDR1 and CDR2: SEHNR and FQNEAQ (reference sequence). The CDR3 sequence: CASSLGDTLTEAFF. The CDR3 nucleotides are TGTGCCAGCAGCTTGGGGGACACCCTCACTGAAGCTTTCTTT.